Listed here is a single TCR beta chain. The source of the sample is a study of T cells in localized non-small cell lung cancer. Clones were sequenced by immunoSEQ multiplex PCR, and TCRdb holds only the in-frame ones, with some missing. Of over 20,000 clones in the sample, about 86% were seen once. CDR1 is MNHNY, CDR2 SVGAGI, per germline (reference sequence). The CDR3 extends over 15 amino acids. The ends lost 2 bases at V and 1 base at J; junction bases unmatched: 2. The chain combines TRBV6-6 with TRBJ2-1, with 7 bases lining up with TRBD2. The sequence was collected from a male donor at least 60 years old with stage II squamous cell lung carcinoma. The specimen comprised peripheral blood, sampled before any cancer treatment. CDR3 sequence (DNA): TGTGCCAGCAGTTACCAAGCGGGGTCCTACAATGAGCAGTTCTTC. The encoded protein is CASSYQAGSYNEQFF.